This T cell receptor (beta chain) comes out of a study of low-dose radiotherapy and immunotherapy resistance in tumors. Study summary: The authors gave intravenous cyclophosphamide 200 mg/m2 every two weeks, one day before radiation and immunotherapy.

This clonotype has a count of ten or more. Alpha and beta chains were covered, as first-strand cDNA relied on TRAV- and TRBV-specific primers. Amplification, which lasted 20 to 25 PCR cycles, used a constant-region primer and V-primer adapter to amplify TCRs. In vitro transcription served to amplify the mRNA that had been isolated. TCRdb analysed the reads with MiXCR anew, one entry per CDR3 protein. The table has about 100,000 distinct CDR3 sequences, around 20% seen once. The junction had 8 bases not matched to a gene; V was cut back by 6 bases and J by 7 bases. CDR1 and CDR2 from the germline V gene are MGHDK and SYGVNS. This CDR3 spans 13 amino acids. The time point here: after trial treatment. Treatment described: LDRT plus nivolumab, ipilimumab, low-dose cyclophosphamide and aspirin (RACIN trial).

The chain links TRBV25-1 to TRBJ1-2; 7 nucleotides match TRBD1. The clonotype comes from a male donor with prostate cancer. The specimen comprised PBMCs, sampled after low-dose radiotherapy plus immunotherapy. The CDR3 bases are TGTGCCAGCAGCCGGGACAGTGCCTCTGGCTACACCTTC. Translating gives CASSRDSASGYTF.